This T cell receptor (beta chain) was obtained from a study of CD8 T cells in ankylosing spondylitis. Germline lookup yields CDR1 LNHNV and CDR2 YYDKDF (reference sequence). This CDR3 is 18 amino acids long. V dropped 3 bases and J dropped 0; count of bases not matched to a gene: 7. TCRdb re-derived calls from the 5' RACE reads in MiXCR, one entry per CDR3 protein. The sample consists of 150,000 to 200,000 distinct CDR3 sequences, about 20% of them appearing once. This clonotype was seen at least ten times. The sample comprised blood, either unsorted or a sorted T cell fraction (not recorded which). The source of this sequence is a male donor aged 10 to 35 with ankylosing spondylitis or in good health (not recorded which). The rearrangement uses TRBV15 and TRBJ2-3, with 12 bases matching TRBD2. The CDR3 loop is CATSSTSGRLVSTDTQYF. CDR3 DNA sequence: TGTGCCACCAGCAGCACTAGCGGGAGGTTGGTTAGCACAGATACGCAGTATTTT.